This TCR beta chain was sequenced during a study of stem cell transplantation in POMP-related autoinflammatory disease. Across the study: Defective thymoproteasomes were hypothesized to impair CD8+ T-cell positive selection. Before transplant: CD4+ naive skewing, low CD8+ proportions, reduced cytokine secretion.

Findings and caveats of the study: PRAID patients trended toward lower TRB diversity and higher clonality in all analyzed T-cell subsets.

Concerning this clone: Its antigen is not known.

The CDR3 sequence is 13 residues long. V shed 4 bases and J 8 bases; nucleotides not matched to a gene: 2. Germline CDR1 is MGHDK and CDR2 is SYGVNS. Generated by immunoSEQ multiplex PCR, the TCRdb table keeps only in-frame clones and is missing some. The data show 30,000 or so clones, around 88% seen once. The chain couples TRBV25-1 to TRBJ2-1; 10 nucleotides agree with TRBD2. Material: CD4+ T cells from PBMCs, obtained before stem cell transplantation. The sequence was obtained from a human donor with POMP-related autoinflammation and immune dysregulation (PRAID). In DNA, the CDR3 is TGTGCCAGCAGTGGTCTAGCGGGAGATGAGCAGTTCTTC. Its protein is CASSGLAGDEQFF.